This T cell receptor beta chain was found in a study of cytomegalovirus exposure and HLA in healthy donors. Study summary: Drawn from HLA-typed donors, some 80 million unique TCRs were held in an early data release.

In regard to this clone: The antigen is not known.

The PCR contained 60 Vbeta and 13 Jbeta primers. Profiled with immunoSEQ multiplex PCR; TCRdb holds only in-frame clones, not every one. The profile covers roughly 180,000 clones, with around 79% appearing a single time and about 1.4% taken by the ten largest. Findings of the study overall: TCR beta V- and J-gene trimming, according to a later analysis, was linked to a missense DCLRE1C variant. Usually a TCR sequence was rare, but some public TCRs were found in many donors. In vitro, three CMV-associated chains proved specific for CMV antigens.

The CDR3 totals 14 residues. CDR1 and CDR2 from the germline V gene are SEHNR and FQNEAQ (reference sequence). The V segment lost 5 bases and the J segment 7 bases; nucleotides outside the gene matches: 10. Sequencing was performed on PBMCs. This chain uses TRBV7-9 with TRBJ1-1, with 7 bases identical to TRBD1. This receptor was identified in a girl aged 10 to 17 in good health and CMV-seropositive. CDR3 coding DNA: TGTGCCAGCAGCAGACCGGGCAGGGGGGATGAAGCTTTCTTT. This translates into CASSRPGRGDEAFF.